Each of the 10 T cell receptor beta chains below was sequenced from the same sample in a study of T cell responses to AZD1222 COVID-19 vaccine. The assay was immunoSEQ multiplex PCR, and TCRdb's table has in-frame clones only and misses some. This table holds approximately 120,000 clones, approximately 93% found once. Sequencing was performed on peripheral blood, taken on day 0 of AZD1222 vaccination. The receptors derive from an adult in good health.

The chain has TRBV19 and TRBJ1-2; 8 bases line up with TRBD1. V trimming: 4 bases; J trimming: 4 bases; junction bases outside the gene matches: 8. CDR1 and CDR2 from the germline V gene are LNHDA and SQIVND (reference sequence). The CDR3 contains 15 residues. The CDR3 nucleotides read TGTGCCAGTAGTAATGCCGGCGACAGGGGCTATGGCTACACCTTC. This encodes CASSNAGDRGYGYTF.

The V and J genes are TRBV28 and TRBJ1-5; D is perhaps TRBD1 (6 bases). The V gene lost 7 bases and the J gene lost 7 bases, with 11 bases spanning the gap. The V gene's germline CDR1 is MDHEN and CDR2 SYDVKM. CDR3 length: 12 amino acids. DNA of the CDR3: TGTGCCAGCACCGCAGGGGTCCAGCCCCAGCATTTT. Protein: CASTAGVQPQHF.

The CDR3 DNA reads as TGTGCCAGCAGCGCAGGCCTCTTCAGGGGGCCAGATACGCAGTATTTT. Translation: CASSAGLFRGPDTQYF. This chain uses TRBV9 with TRBJ2-3; 8 bases map to TRBD1. Germline CDR1 reads SGDLS; CDR2 reads YYNGEE. The CDR3 consists of 16 residues. Unmatched junction bases numbered 10, after V lost 3 bases and J lost 4 bases.

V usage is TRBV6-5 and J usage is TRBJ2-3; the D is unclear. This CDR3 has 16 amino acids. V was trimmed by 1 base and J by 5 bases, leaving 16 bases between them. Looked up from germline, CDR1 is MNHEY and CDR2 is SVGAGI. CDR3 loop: CASSYFRPSRLDTQYF. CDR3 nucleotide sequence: TGTGCCAGCAGTTACTTCCGGCCCAGTCGTTTAGATACGCAGTATTTT.

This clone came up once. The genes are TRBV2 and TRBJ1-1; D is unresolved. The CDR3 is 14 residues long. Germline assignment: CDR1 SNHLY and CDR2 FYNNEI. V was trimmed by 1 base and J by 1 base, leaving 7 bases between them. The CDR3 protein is CASSEGMGNTEAFF. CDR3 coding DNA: TGTGCCAGCAGTGAAGGTATGGGGAACACTGAAGCTTTCTTT.

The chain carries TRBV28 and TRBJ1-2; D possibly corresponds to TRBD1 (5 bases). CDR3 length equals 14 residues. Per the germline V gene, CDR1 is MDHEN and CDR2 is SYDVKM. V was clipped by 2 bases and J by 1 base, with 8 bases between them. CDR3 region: CASSLVQVNYGYTF. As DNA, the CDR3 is TGTGCCAGCAGTTTAGTACAGGTTAACTATGGCTACACCTTC.

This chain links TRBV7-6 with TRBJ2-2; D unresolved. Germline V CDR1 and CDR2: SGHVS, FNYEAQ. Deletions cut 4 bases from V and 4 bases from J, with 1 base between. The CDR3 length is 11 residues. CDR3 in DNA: TGTGCCAGCAGCTCCACCGGGGAGCTGTTTTTT. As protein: CASSSTGELFF.

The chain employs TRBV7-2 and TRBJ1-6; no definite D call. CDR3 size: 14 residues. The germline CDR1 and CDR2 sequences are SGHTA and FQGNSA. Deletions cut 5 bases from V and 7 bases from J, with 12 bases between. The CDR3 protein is CASSREDSNSPLHF. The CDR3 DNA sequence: TGTGCCAGCAGCCGGGAGGATTCGAATTCACCCCTCCACTTT. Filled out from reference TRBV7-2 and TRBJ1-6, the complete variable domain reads GAGVSQSPSNKVTEKGKDVELRCDPISGHTALYWYRQSLGQGLEFLIYFQGNSAPDKSGLPSDRFSAERTGGSVSTLTIQRTQQEDSAVYLCASSREDSNSPLHFGNGTRLTVT.

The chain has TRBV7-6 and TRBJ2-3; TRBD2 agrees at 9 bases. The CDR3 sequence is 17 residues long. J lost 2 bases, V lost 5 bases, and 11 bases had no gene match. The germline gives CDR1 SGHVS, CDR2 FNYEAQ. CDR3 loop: CASSPSGTHSSTDTQYF. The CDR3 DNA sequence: TGTGCCAGCAGCCCTAGCGGGACTCACTCCTCCACAGATACGCAGTATTTT.

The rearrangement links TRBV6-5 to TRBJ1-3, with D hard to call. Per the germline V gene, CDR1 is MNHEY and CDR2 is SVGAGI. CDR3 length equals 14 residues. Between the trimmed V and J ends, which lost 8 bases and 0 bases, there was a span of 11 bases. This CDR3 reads CASSTASSGNTIYF. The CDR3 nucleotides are TGTGCCAGCTCGACGGCGAGCTCTGGAAACACCATATATTTT.